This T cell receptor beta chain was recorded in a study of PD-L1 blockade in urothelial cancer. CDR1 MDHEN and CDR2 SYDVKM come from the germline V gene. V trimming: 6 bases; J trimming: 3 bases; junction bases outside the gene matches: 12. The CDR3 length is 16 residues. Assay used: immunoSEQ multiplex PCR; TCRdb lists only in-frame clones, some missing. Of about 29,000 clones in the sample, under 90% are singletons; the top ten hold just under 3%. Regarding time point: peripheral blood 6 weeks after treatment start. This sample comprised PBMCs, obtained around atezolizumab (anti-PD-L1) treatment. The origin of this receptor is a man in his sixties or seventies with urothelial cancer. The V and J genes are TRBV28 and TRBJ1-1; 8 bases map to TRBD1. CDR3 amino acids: CASRLNRGAPDTEAFF. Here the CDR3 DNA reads TGTGCCAGCAGACTAAACAGGGGGGCGCCGGACACTGAAGCTTTCTTT.